The next 29 T cell receptor beta chains were all read from a single sample in a study of T cell changes during pregnancy in multiple sclerosis. Assay used: immunoSEQ multiplex PCR; TCRdb lists only in-frame clones, some missing. This table has 55,000 to 70,000 clones, about nine tenths appearing once. The specimen comprised CD4+ T cells from peripheral blood mononuclear cells, sampled after pregnancy. The source is a female donor with multiple sclerosis, enrolled in a pregnancy study.

J is TRBJ1-1 and V is TRBV2; 7 nucleotides line up with TRBD1. J lost 6 bases, V lost 5 bases, and 6 bases had no gene match. The CDR3 extends over 13 amino acids. Germline V gives CDR1 SNHLY, CDR2 FYNNEI. CDR3 protein: CASSRTGVAEAFF. The CDR3 region has the DNA TGTGCCAGCAGTCGAACAGGGGTTGCTGAAGCTTTCTTT.

For the CDR3, the DNA is TGTGCCAGCAGCCTCGATAGCGGGGCCTACAATGAGCAGTTCTTC. Translated: CASSLDSGAYNEQFF. This rearrangement joins TRBV9 to TRBJ2-1; 8 positions agree with TRBD2. The CDR3 is 15 residues long. Germline V gene lookup returns CDR1 SGDLS and CDR2 YYNGEE. Germline trimming cut 4 bases from V and 2 bases from J; bases unmatched to any gene: 5.

V is TRBV7-8 and J is TRBJ2-2; D unresolved. This CDR3 has 15 residues. Trimming took off 5 bases at V and 0 bases at J, with 10 bases between the two ends. In germline, CDR1 is SGHVS, CDR2 FQNEAQ. The CDR3 protein is CASSRNGANTGELFF. The CDR3 bases are TGTGCCAGCAGCAGGAACGGAGCGAACACCGGGGAGCTGTTTTTT.

J is TRBJ1-2 and V is TRBV6-5; D unresolved. The CDR3 is 14 residues long. CDR1 is MNHEY, CDR2 SVGAGI, per germline. V lost 4 bases to trimming and J lost 0 bases, with 9 bases between them. The CDR3 loop is CASSLTMTNYGYTF. The DNA of the CDR3 is TGTGCCAGCAGTTTGACAATGACTAACTATGGCTACACCTTC.

This rearrangement joins TRBV11-2 to TRBJ1-1; maybe TRBD1 (6 bases). V gave up 5 bases and J gave up 3 bases, with 16 bases separating them. The CDR3 runs to 15 residues. Germline V gene sequence: CDR1 SGHAT, CDR2 FQNNGV. The CDR3: CASSPQGPGYTEAFF. CDR3 nucleotide sequence: TGTGCCAGCAGCCCACAGGGCCCAGGGTACACTGAAGCTTTCTTT.

The gene calls are TRBV2 and TRBJ1-2; weak D call: TRBD1 (5 bases). V lost 1 base and J 8 bases, leaving 17 bases between the germline ends. The germline V gene encodes CDR1 SNHLY and CDR2 FYNNEI. The CDR3 spans 15 residues. The CDR3 sequence: CASSEVYSGVGGYTF. DNA of the CDR3: TGTGCCAGCAGTGAAGTGTACTCGGGGGTGGGAGGCTACACCTTC.

V gene TRBV5-6 combines with J gene TRBJ2-7; 10 bases map to TRBD2. CDR1 and CDR2 from the germline V gene are SGHDT and YYEEEE. CDR3 length: 15 residues. V dropped 5 bases and J dropped 2; count of bases not matched to a gene: 7. CDR3: CASRERGGPTYEQYF. The CDR3 DNA sequence: TGTGCCAGCAGGGAGCGGGGGGGACCCACCTACGAGCAGTACTTC.

The rearrangement uses TRBV4-2 and TRBJ1-6; no clear D. In germline, CDR1 is LGHNA, CDR2 YNFKEQ. Trimming shortened V by 0 bases and J by 6 bases, and 9 bases separated the two germline ends. CDR3 length equals 15 residues. The CDR3 DNA reads TGTGCCAGCAGCCAAGACCCCGCGGGTAATTCACCCCTCCACTTT. Translating gives CASSQDPAGNSPLHF.

The CDR3 loop reads CASSQNSGGPQETQYF. The CDR3 nucleotides read TGTGCCAGCAGCCAAAATAGCGGAGGCCCCCAAGAGACCCAGTACTTC. The V and J genes are TRBV4-2 and TRBJ2-5, with D perhaps matching TRBD2 (6 bases). Germline CDR1 is LGHNA and CDR2 is YNFKEQ. The CDR3 runs 16 residues. The V end lost 2 bases, the J end lost 1 base, and 14 bases lay between the germline ends.

This sequence joins TRBV27 and TRBJ1-1; D is unclear. The V gene lost 6 bases and the J gene lost 0 bases, with 8 bases spanning the gap. The CDR3 loop spans 13 amino acids. CDR1 and CDR2 from the germline V gene are MNHEY and SMNVEV (reference sequence). This CDR3 reads CASRRTLNTEAFF. The DNA of the CDR3 is TGTGCCAGCAGGCGTACCCTGAACACTGAAGCTTTCTTT.

J is TRBJ2-3 and V is TRBV5-8, with TRBD2 matching 12 bases. The CDR3 has 15 amino acids. The V gene end was trimmed by 4 bases and the J gene end by 3 bases; junction bases not matched to a gene: 3. Germline-derived CDR1 and CDR2 are SGHTS and YDEGEE. The CDR3: CASSAGTSGTDTQYF. For the CDR3, the DNA is TGTGCCAGCAGCGCGGGGACTAGCGGGACAGATACGCAGTATTTT. Using reference TRBV5-8 and TRBJ2-3 for the parts outside the CDR3, the full variable domain is EAGVTQSPTHLIKTRGQQATLRCSPISGHTSVYWYQQALGLGLQFLLWYDEGEERNRGNFPPRFSGRQFPNYSSELNVNALELEDSALYLCASSAGTSGTDTQYFGPGTRLTVL.

The chain combines TRBV5-1 with TRBJ1-4, with D perhaps TRBD1 (5 bases). Germline CDR1 and CDR2: SGHRS and YFSETQ. The CDR3 covers 15 residues. V lost 2 bases and J lost 8, with 16 bases in between. The CDR3 spells CASSFSGTGGEKLFF. CDR3 DNA: TGCGCCAGCAGCTTCTCCGGGACTGGAGGGGAAAAACTGTTTTTT.

The chain employs TRBV9 and TRBJ2-3; 12 bases line up with TRBD2. V lost 0 bases and J lost 4; bases outside the gene matches: 6. This CDR3 has 17 amino acids. Per germline, CDR1 SGDLS and CDR2 YYNGEE. DNA for the CDR3: TGTGCCAGCAGCGTAGCTAGCGGGGGGGCATACGCAGATACGCAGTATTTT. This translates into CASSVASGGAYADTQYF.

This chain uses TRBV29-1 with TRBJ2-7; the D is unclear. V lost 3 bases, J lost 4 bases, and 7 bases lay in between. Germline assignment: CDR1 SQVTM and CDR2 ANQGSEA. The CDR3 loop spans 11 amino acids. Here the CDR3 reads CSVEVRYEQYF. CDR3 coding DNA: TGCAGCGTTGAGGTCCGGTACGAGCAGTACTTC.

V is TRBV5-6 and J is TRBJ2-1; 8 bases fit TRBD2. The CDR3 covers 15 residues. V lost 4 bases, J lost 3 bases, and 6 bases stayed unmatched. Germline assignment: CDR1 SGHDT and CDR2 YYEEEE. For the CDR3, the DNA is TGTGCCAGCAGCCCCCTGCTAGCGGGCTACAATGAGCAGTTCTTC. This encodes CASSPLLAGYNEQFF. Full variable domain (remainder filled in from reference TRBV5-6 and TRBJ2-1): DAGVTQSPTHLIKTRGQQVTLRCSPKSGHDTVSWYQQALGQGPQFIFQYYEEEERQRGNFPDRFSGHQFPNYSSELNVNALLLGDSALYLCASSPLLAGYNEQFFGPGTRLTVL.

This sequence joins TRBV11-3 and TRBJ2-1; 8 bases match TRBD2. J lost 8 bases, V lost 5 bases, and 14 bases had no gene match. This CDR3 spans 16 amino acids. CDR1 is SGHNT and CDR2 is YENEEA in the germline V gene. This CDR3 reads CASSLRESGSFYEQFF. The CDR3 DNA reads TGTGCCAGCAGCCTTCGTGAGAGCGGGAGTTTCTATGAGCAGTTCTTC.

This chain uses TRBV7-6 with TRBJ2-2; D perhaps matches TRBD2 (6 bases). The CDR3 extends over 14 amino acids. The V gene's germline CDR1 is SGHVS and CDR2 FNYEAQ. V lost 4 bases to trimming and J lost 4 bases, with 10 bases between them. CDR3 region: CASSSSGGTGELFF. The DNA for the CDR3 is TGTGCCAGCAGCTCTTCCGGGGGCACCGGGGAGCTGTTTTTT.

The genes are TRBV9 and TRBJ2-2; tentatively, D is TRBD1 (7 bases). This CDR3 has 15 amino acids. Deletions cut 2 bases from V and 5 bases from J, with 13 bases between. Germline V CDR1 and CDR2: SGDLS, YYNGEE. The CDR3 region is CASSVRDSPTGELFF. CDR3 coding DNA: TGTGCCAGCAGCGTGCGGGACAGTCCTACCGGGGAGCTGTTTTTT.

The V gene is TRBV20-1, the J gene TRBJ2-7; the D gene is possibly TRBD1 (6 bases). The CDR3 has 11 residues. Trimming removed 2 bases at V and 4 bases at J, with 6 bases between. Germline loops: CDR1 DFQATT, CDR2 SNEGSKA (reference sequence). Written as DNA, the CDR3 is TGCAGTGCTAGACAGGGGTACGAGCAGTACTTC. Its protein product is CSARQGYEQYF.

The chain employs TRBV5-4 and TRBJ1-6; possible D gene TRBD1, 6 bases. Germline CDR1 SGHNT, CDR2 YYREEE (reference sequence). V was trimmed by 4 bases and J by 6 bases, leaving 17 bases between them. This CDR3 has 16 amino acids. CDR3 loop: CASSPSQGFANSPLHF. CDR3 in DNA: TGTGCCAGCAGCCCCTCTCAGGGGTTTGCTAATTCACCCCTCCACTTT.

This chain uses TRBV19 with TRBJ2-5; weak D call: TRBD2 (7 bases). CDR1 is LNHDA, CDR2 SQIVND, per germline (reference sequence). This CDR3 has 16 residues. The ends were cut back, 3 bases at V and 1 base at J, with 15 bases in the middle. CDR3 DNA: TGTGCCAGTAGTATCTCCATAGGGGGGGTCCAAGAGACCCAGTACTTC. Protein sequence: CASSISIGGVQETQYF.

This chain joins TRBV5-6 and TRBJ1-2; D call uncertain. The CDR3 sequence is 13 residues long. The ends were cut back, 0 bases at V and 4 bases at J, with 7 bases in the middle. Looked up from germline, CDR1 is SGHDT and CDR2 is YYEEEE. The CDR3 spells CASSLDSRYGYTF. In nucleotides, the CDR3 is TGTGCCAGCAGCTTGGACAGCCGCTATGGCTACACCTTC.

This sequence joins TRBV9 and TRBJ2-1; 10 positions agree with TRBD2. Looked up from germline, CDR1 is SGDLS and CDR2 is YYNGEE. After removal of 4 bases from V and 10 bases from J, the junction contained 20 bases not matched to a gene. The CDR3 totals 18 residues. The CDR3 DNA sequence: TGTGCCAGCAGCACCCAGCTTTTAACTAGCGGGGTTGGAGGGGAGCAGTTCTTC. Translating it yields CASSTQLLTSGVGGEQFF.

The chain has TRBV2 and TRBJ2-7; tentatively, D is TRBD1 (6 bases). CDR3 length: 13 residues. Trimming cost V 6 bases and J 3 bases, with 12 bases left between them. Germline loops: CDR1 SNHLY, CDR2 FYNNEI. The CDR3 loop reads CASSSRGFYEQYF. In DNA form, the CDR3 reads TGTGCCAGCAGCTCAAGGGGGTTCTACGAGCAGTACTTC. Using reference TRBV2 and TRBJ2-7 for the parts outside the CDR3, the full variable domain is EPEVTQTPSHQVTQMGQEVILRCVPISNHLYFYWYRQILGQKVEFLVSFYNNEISEKSEIFDDQFSVERPDGSNFTLKIRSTKLEDSAMYFCASSSRGFYEQYFGPGTRLTVT.

This clone was detected once. This chain connects TRBV2 to TRBJ2-6; no reliable D call. CDR1 and CDR2 from the germline V gene are SNHLY and FYNNEI. Trimming removed 4 bases at V and 0 bases at J, with 7 bases between. The CDR3 length is 15 residues. The CDR3 region is CASSVQASGANVLTF. DNA of the CDR3: TGTGCCAGCAGTGTGCAAGCCTCTGGGGCCAACGTCCTGACTTTC.

The V and J genes are TRBV6-5 and TRBJ1-2; TRBD1 might be the D (5 bases). V was shortened by 6 bases and J by 11 bases, with 13 bases between the two germline ends. Germline CDR1 and CDR2: MNHEY and SVGAGI. The CDR3 runs 11 residues. CDR3 in DNA: TGTGCCAGCAGCAATGGACAAAGTTACACCTTC. Translation gives CASSNGQSYTF.

The V and J genes are TRBV7-2 and TRBJ2-5; 10 bases align to TRBD2. Looked up from germline, CDR1 is SGHTA and CDR2 is FQGNSA. V shed 2 bases and J 3 bases; nucleotides not matched to a gene: 3. This CDR3 has 15 amino acids. The CDR3 loop is CASSLLAGVKETQYF. As DNA, the CDR3 is TGTGCCAGCAGCTTACTAGCGGGGGTTAAAGAGACCCAGTACTTC.

This chain uses TRBV19 with TRBJ1-1; possibly TRBD1 for D (5 bases). CDR3 size: 14 residues. Germline V gives CDR1 LNHDA, CDR2 SQIVND (reference sequence). Trimming took off 2 bases at V and 5 bases at J, with 12 bases between the two ends. CDR3 DNA: TGTGCCAGTAGTATAACAGGACGTAGGACTGAAGCTTTCTTT. Its protein product is CASSITGRRTEAFF.

The CDR3 is CASRLGTSGQETQYF. CDR3 bases: TGTGCCAGCAGACTTGGGACTAGCGGACAAGAGACCCAGTACTTC. The chain carries TRBV5-4 and TRBJ2-5, with 11 positions matching TRBD2. The V segment lost 5 bases and the J segment 2 bases; nucleotides outside the gene matches: 5. This CDR3 has 15 amino acids. CDR1 and CDR2 (germline): SGHNT, YYREEE (reference sequence).